The clone carrying this T cell receptor beta chain has a count of ten or more. There were TCR beta CDR3 regions amplified from RNA transcripts. RT-PCR in the first round (using the HTBI primer set) targeted the TCR CDR3. MiXCR, run by TCRdb on the multiplex PCR reads, gives a single entry per CDR3 protein. The sample includes fewer than 750,000 distinct CDR3 sequences, roughly 15% of them seen just once. This entry is derived from a study of T cells in Graves' hyperthyroidism and ophthalmopathy. V was clipped by 5 bases and J by 6 bases; unmatched bases: 6. Germline V gene lookup returns CDR1 SGHAT and CDR2 FQNNGV. The CDR3 is 16 amino acids.

Sequencing was performed on blood. This sequence joins TRBV11-2 and TRBJ2-3; 15 bases match TRBD2. This TCR was recovered from a woman aged 40 to 49 with Graves' ophthalmopathy. The CDR3 DNA reads as TGTGCCAGCAGCCCCCGGACTAGCGGGAGGGGGGATACGCAGTATTTT. The encoded protein is CASSPRTSGRGDTQYF. The variable domain in full, completed from reference TRBV11-2 and TRBJ2-3, reads EAGVAQSPRYKIIEKRQSVAFWCNPISGHATLYWYQQILGQGPKLLIQFQNNGVVDDSQLPKDRFSAERLKGVDSTLKIQPAKLEDSAVYLCASSPRTSGRGDTQYFGPGTRLTVL.